A single sample is the source of the 2 T cell receptor beta chains below, sequenced in a study of cytomegalovirus exposure and HLA in healthy donors. The study ran its PCR with 60 Vbeta and 13 Jbeta primers. Here immunoSEQ multiplex PCR was the method, and the copy in TCRdb shows in-frame clones only, minus some. The sample lists around 170,000 clones, roughly 80% occurring once. What was sequenced was PBMCs. These receptors all stem from a man between 50 and 59 years old in good health and CMV-seropositive.

The rearrangement uses TRBV6-1 and TRBJ2-7; D is ambiguous. The CDR3 spans 11 residues. The V end was cut by 7 bases, the J end by 7 bases, with 11 bases between. In germline, CDR1 is MNHNS, CDR2 SASEGT. CDR3 amino acids: CASKKAREQYF. DNA for the CDR3: TGTGCCAGCAAGAAAGCACGAGAGCAGTACTTC.

The gene calls are TRBV29-1 and TRBJ1-1; 8 positions match TRBD1. Germline trimming cut 3 bases from V and 4 bases from J; bases unmatched to any gene: 10. Germline lookup yields CDR1 SQVTM and CDR2 ANQGSEA. The CDR3 is made up of 15 amino acids. The CDR3 here is CSVDRGNTGGTEAFF. The CDR3 DNA reads TGCAGCGTTGATCGGGGAAATACAGGGGGCACTGAAGCTTTCTTT.